This entry lists 22 T cell receptor beta chains sequenced from one sample in a study of T cell changes during pregnancy in multiple sclerosis. Data came from immunoSEQ multiplex PCR; TCRdb stores just in-frame clones and leaves some out. The top ten clones hold around 0.7% of a sample with tens of thousands of clones, 93% of them seen once. This specimen consisted of peripheral blood, obtained in the second trimester of pregnancy. Receptors originate from a female donor in good health, enrolled as a control in a pregnancy study.

V gene TRBV6-5 combines with J gene TRBJ1-1; TRBD1 aligns across 7 bases. After removal of 11 bases from V and 5 bases from J, the junction contained 11 bases not matched to a gene. The CDR3 totals 13 residues. CDR1 is MNHEY, CDR2 SVGAGI, per germline. This CDR3 reads CAGTGTVRTEAFF. DNA for the CDR3: TGTGCCGGCACCGGGACAGTGAGGACTGAAGCTTTCTTT.

The rearrangement joins TRBV7-9 to TRBJ1-1; D is uncertain. The CDR3 covers 14 residues. Trimming pared 5 bases from V and 3 bases from J, leaving 13 bases between. Germline V gene lookup returns CDR1 SEHNR and CDR2 FQNEAQ (reference sequence). CDR3 DNA: TGTGCCAGCAGCCCCCCCTACCCGGACACTGAAGCTTTCTTT. It specifies CASSPPYPDTEAFF. Complete variable domain (other parts from reference TRBV7-9 and TRBJ1-1): DTGVSQNPRHKITKRGQNVTFRCDPISEHNRLYWYRQTLGQGPEFLTYFQNEAQLEKSRLLSDRFSAERPKGSFSTLEIQRTEQGDSAMYLCASSPPYPDTEAFFGQGTRLTVV.

The chain combines TRBV6-5 with TRBJ2-3; D is ambiguous. CDR3 length: 11 residues. The germline V gene encodes CDR1 MNHEY and CDR2 SVGAGI. V lost 6 bases and J lost 6, with 7 bases in between. The CDR3 loop reads CASSQLDTQYF. Written as DNA, the CDR3 is TGTGCCAGCAGCCAGTTGGATACGCAGTATTTT.

In its sample, this clone was seen once. This chain uses TRBV5-1 with TRBJ1-1; 7 bases are a match to TRBD1. CDR3 length: 16 amino acids. With 0 bases clipped from V and 0 bases from J, the junction kept 5 bases outside the gene matches. Germline lookup yields CDR1 SGHRS and CDR2 YFSETQ. DNA of the CDR3: TGCGCCAGCAGCTTGGTTCGGACAGGATTGAACACTGAAGCTTTCTTT. It is translated as CASSLVRTGLNTEAFF.

The rearrangement uses TRBV30 and TRBJ1-3; D call uncertain. The V end lost 1 base, the J end lost 3 bases, and 4 bases lay between the germline ends. Germline loops: CDR1 GTSNPN, CDR2 SVGIG (reference sequence). The CDR3 contains 12 residues. The CDR3 DNA sequence: TGTGCCTGGAGTGACAGTGGAAACACCATATATTTT. Translated: CAWSDSGNTIYF.

This rearrangement joins TRBV7-3 to TRBJ2-7, with 13 bases matching TRBD2. The CDR3 length is 15 residues. Germline CDR1 and CDR2: SGHTA and FQGTGA. After removal of 3 bases from V and 3 bases from J, the junction contained 2 bases not matched to a gene. CDR3 loop: CASSLTSGGHYEQYF. In DNA, the CDR3 is TGTGCCAGCAGCTTGACTAGCGGGGGGCACTACGAGCAGTACTTC.

V and J are TRBV6-1 and TRBJ1-5, with D hard to call. Trimming pared 2 bases from V and 5 bases from J, leaving 13 bases between. Looked up from germline, CDR1 is MNHNS and CDR2 is SASEGT. This CDR3 has 15 amino acids. The CDR3 sequence: CASSEIGASHQPQHF. Here the CDR3 DNA reads TGTGCCAGCAGTGAAATTGGAGCCAGCCATCAGCCCCAGCATTTT.

The rearrangement links TRBV6-5 to TRBJ1-1, with D unresolved. This CDR3 is built from 13 residues. CDR1 MNHEY and CDR2 SVGAGI come from the germline V gene. The V end lost 4 bases, the J end lost 3 bases, and 9 bases lay between the germline ends. The CDR3 coding sequence is TGTGCCAGCAGTTTTCTCCGGGACACTGAAGCTTTCTTT. Translated: CASSFLRDTEAFF.

The J gene is TRBJ1-1, the V gene TRBV29-1, with unresolved D. Germline loops: CDR1 SQVTM, CDR2 ANQGSEA. The CDR3 totals 13 residues. Trimming removed 0 bases from V and 5 bases from J, with 10 bases in between. CDR3 DNA sequence: TGCAGCGTTGAAGATAAGAGGAGAACTGAAGCTTTCTTT. Amino acids: CSVEDKRRTEAFF.

The chain has TRBV7-6 and TRBJ2-3; TRBD2 is a possible D gene (5 bases). This CDR3 is 13 amino acids long. The germline V gene encodes CDR1 SGHVS and CDR2 FNYEAQ. V was pared by 5 bases and J by 4 bases, with 10 bases between. CDR3 in amino acids: CASSAVSADTQYF. CDR3 DNA sequence: TGTGCCAGCAGCGCAGTTAGCGCAGATACGCAGTATTTT.

The chain recombines TRBV27 with TRBJ2-7; unclear D gene. The CDR3 spans 16 residues. V lost 7 bases and J 0 bases, leaving 19 bases between the germline ends. Germline-derived CDR1 and CDR2 are MNHEY and SMNVEV (reference sequence). The CDR3 reads CASKVWSAASSYEQYF. The CDR3 region has the DNA TGTGCCAGCAAAGTCTGGAGCGCAGCGAGCTCCTACGAGCAGTACTTC.

The V gene is TRBV4-1, the J gene TRBJ1-1; D unclear. Trimming took off 1 base at V and 4 bases at J, with 7 bases between the two ends. CDR1 and CDR2 (germline): MGHRA, YSYEKL. The CDR3 runs to 13 residues. CDR3 nucleotide sequence: TGCGCCAGCAGCCAAGTGACGGGCACTGAAGCTTTCTTT. Translated: CASSQVTGTEAFF.

The chain recombines TRBV6-1 with TRBJ1-1; perhaps TRBD1 as D (5 bases). This CDR3 is built from 15 residues. The V gene lost 6 bases and the J gene lost 0 bases, with 14 bases spanning the gap. Germline-derived CDR1 and CDR2 are MNHNS and SASEGT. The CDR3: CASREGTSMNTEAFF. The CDR3 bases are TGTGCCAGCAGGGAGGGGACTTCGATGAACACTGAAGCTTTCTTT.

The genes are TRBV6-4 and TRBJ2-1, with 9 bases matching TRBD1. The V segment lost 7 bases and the J segment 2 bases; nucleotides outside the gene matches: 9. CDR3 length: 16 amino acids. CDR1 and CDR2 (germline): MRHNA, SNTAGT. The CDR3 nucleotides are TGTGCCAGCACCTCGGACAGGGGAAAAACCTACAATGAGCAGTTCTTC. The encoded protein is CASTSDRGKTYNEQFF.

The chain has TRBV7-2 and TRBJ2-2; no firm D call. Germline V CDR1 and CDR2: SGHTA, FQGNSA. This CDR3 is 14 amino acids long. The DNA for the CDR3 is TGTGCTTCAGAGGTCAGATCGAACACCGGGGAGCTGTTTTTT. Translated, it gives CASEVRSNTGELFF.

The gene calls are TRBV6-5 and TRBJ1-2, with TRBD1 as a possible D gene (5 bases). Trimming took off 6 bases at V and 2 bases at J, with 7 bases between the two ends. Per the germline V gene, CDR1 is MNHEY and CDR2 is SVGAGI. The CDR3 runs to 12 residues. Written as DNA, the CDR3 is TGTGCCAGCAGGCGGGGGAACTATGGCTACACCTTC. Its protein product is CASRRGNYGYTF.

The rearrangement links TRBV19 to TRBJ2-7; weak D call: TRBD1 (6 bases). From germline, CDR1 is LNHDA and CDR2 SQIVND (reference sequence). The CDR3 length is 13 residues. V was clipped by 3 bases and J by 3 bases, with 9 bases between them. The CDR3 is CASSMVRGYEQYF. The CDR3 nucleotides are TGTGCCAGTAGTATGGTCAGGGGCTACGAGCAGTACTTC.

This chain joins TRBV21-1 and TRBJ2-7; the DNA was not used to check the table's D call, TRBD2. TRBV21-1 is reported as a pseudogene. The CDR3 sequence is 18 residues long. CDR3 sequence: CASSKAPANSGGAYEQYF. The CDR3 nucleotides are TGTGCCAGCAGCAAAGCCCCCGCGAATAGCGGGGGGGCCTACGAGCAGTACTTC.

This clone was observed a few times. The chain couples TRBV7-2 to TRBJ2-2; tentative D call: TRBD2 (7 bases). The CDR3 contains 16 residues. V was clipped by 2 bases and J by 0 bases, with 10 bases between them. CDR1 is SGHTA, CDR2 FQGNSA, per germline. Here the CDR3 reads CASSLSGGPNTGELFF. Here the CDR3 DNA reads TGTGCCAGCAGCTTATCCGGGGGGCCGAACACCGGGGAGCTGTTTTTT.

The rearrangement links TRBV4-1 to TRBJ1-2, with D perhaps TRBD1 (6 bases). This CDR3 is 17 amino acids long. CDR1 is MGHRA, CDR2 YSYEKL, per germline. V was pared by 0 bases and J by 0 bases, with 14 bases between. In DNA form, the CDR3 reads TGCGCCAGCAGCCAAGAAAGGGGGGGTAGTCCTAACTATGGCTACACCTTC. This sequence encodes CASSQERGGSPNYGYTF.

Only a few counts were recorded for this clone. CDR3 sequence reads: CASSSLRGREGYTF. CDR3 coding DNA: TGTGCCAGCAGCTCTTTACGCGGGAGGGAAGGCTACACCTTC. V is TRBV7-9 and J is TRBJ1-2; D is ambiguous. The CDR3 spans 14 residues. Germline V CDR1 and CDR2: SEHNR, FQNEAQ (reference sequence). Trimming removed 4 bases at V and 8 bases at J, with 17 bases between. The complete variable domain, with remaining parts taken from reference TRBV7-9 and TRBJ1-2, reads DTGVSQNPRHKITKRGQNVTFRCDPISEHNRLYWYRQTLGQGPEFLTYFQNEAQLEKSRLLSDRFSAERPKGSFSTLEIQRTEQGDSAMYLCASSSLRGREGYTFGSGTRLTVV.

This chain links TRBV7-2 with TRBJ2-3; D may be TRBD2 (6 bases). The CDR3 covers 14 residues. Germline values: CDR1 SGHTA, CDR2 FQGNSA. The V and J ends lost 3 bases and 2 bases respectively, with 9 bases between them. The CDR3 sequence is CASSLWTTTDTQYF. Here the CDR3 DNA reads TGTGCCAGCAGCTTGTGGACTACCACAGATACGCAGTATTTT.